These 18 T cell receptor beta chains came from one sample sequenced in a study of blood T cell repertoires in COVID-19. Clones were sequenced by immunoSEQ multiplex PCR, and TCRdb holds only the in-frame ones, with some missing. The repertoire has 150,000 or so clones, roughly three quarters of them found once; the top ten carry around 1.8%. Sequencing was done on a sample of peripheral blood. The receptors derive from a woman between 65 and 79 years old with acute or convalescent COVID-19.

There are a few counts of this clone. The rearrangement joins TRBV7-3 to TRBJ2-5; TRBD2 matches 12 bases. Germline V gives CDR1 SGHTA, CDR2 FQGTGA. This CDR3 is 16 amino acids long. The V segment lost 5 bases and the J segment 5 bases; nucleotides outside the gene matches: 9. The CDR3 loop reads CASSPELAGGRETQYF. The CDR3 coding sequence is TGTGCCAGCAGCCCCGAACTAGCGGGAGGACGGGAGACCCAGTACTTC.

This chain connects TRBV6-5 to TRBJ1-2; TRBD1 matches at 10 bases. The CDR3 contains 14 residues. V dropped 5 bases and J dropped 8; count of bases not matched to a gene: 8. Germline V lookup: CDR1 MNHEY, CDR2 SVGAGI. The CDR3 loop is CASSLPGQGSGYTF. The CDR3 bases are TGTGCCAGCAGTCTCCCGGGACAGGGGTCCGGCTACACCTTC.

The V and J genes are TRBV11-2 and TRBJ1-3; possible D gene TRBD1, 6 bases. This CDR3 has 14 amino acids. Germline V gives CDR1 SGHAT, CDR2 FQNNGV. V was cut by 2 bases and J by 4 bases, with 9 bases left in between. The CDR3 region is CASSLRGYGNTIYF. CDR3 bases: TGTGCCAGCAGCTTAAGGGGGTACGGAAACACCATATATTTT. Variable domain in full (rest from reference TRBV11-2 and TRBJ1-3): EAGVAQSPRYKIIEKRQSVAFWCNPISGHATLYWYQQILGQGPKLLIQFQNNGVVDDSQLPKDRFSAERLKGVDSTLKIQPAKLEDSAVYLCASSLRGYGNTIYFGEGSWLTVV.

This clone was seen once. V gene TRBV12-5 combines with J gene TRBJ2-3, with TRBD1 identical over 10 bases. In germline, CDR1 is LGHNT, CDR2 FRNRAP. The CDR3 is made up of 20 amino acids. The junction had 17 bases not matched to a gene; V was cut back by 5 bases and J by 0 bases. CDR3 residues: CASGPRNRDRGNTSTDTQYF. The CDR3 nucleotides are TGTGCTAGTGGTCCCAGAAACCGGGACAGGGGAAATACTAGCACAGATACGCAGTATTTT.

The chain links TRBV13 to TRBJ2-1, with 12 bases that match TRBD2. The length of the CDR3 is 19 residues. With V trimmed by 5 bases and J by 0 bases, 11 bases remained unmatched. In germline, CDR1 is PRHDT, CDR2 FYEKMQ (reference sequence). CDR3 DNA sequence: TGTGCCAGCAGCCTAAGGACTAGCGGGATTCGTAGCTCCTACAATGAGCAGTTCTTC. Translated: CASSLRTSGIRSSYNEQFF.

The rearrangement joins TRBV7-8 to TRBJ1-6; D is possibly TRBD1 (5 bases). This CDR3 has 12 amino acids. In germline, CDR1 is SGHVS, CDR2 FQNEAQ. The germline V and J ends were trimmed by 5 bases and 11 bases, with 10 bases remaining between them. The CDR3 DNA follows: TGTGCCAGCAGCCAGGCGGGGGCACCCCTCCACTTT. Its translation is CASSQAGAPLHF.

The CDR3 is CASSSSGRADEQFF. The CDR3 DNA reads TGTGCCAGCAGCTCTAGCGGGAGGGCCGATGAGCAGTTCTTC. This chain uses TRBV7-8 with TRBJ2-1; 12 bases are shared with TRBD2. The CDR3 extends over 14 amino acids. CDR1 is SGHVS and CDR2 is FQNEAQ in the germline V gene. The V segment lost 4 bases and the J segment 8 bases; nucleotides outside the gene matches: 3.

This rearrangement joins TRBV10-2 to TRBJ1-2; D not certain. CDR1 and CDR2 from the germline V gene are WSHSY and SAAADI. Between the trimmed V and J ends, which lost 3 bases and 8 bases, there was a span of 10 bases. This CDR3 is 12 amino acids long. CDR3 bases: TGCGCCAGCAGTGATGAGACTCGGGGCTACACCTTC. Translation gives CASSDETRGYTF.

The rearrangement joins TRBV2 to TRBJ2-5, with D possibly matching TRBD2 (7 bases). V was clipped by 4 bases and J by 4 bases, with 13 bases between them. The germline V gene has CDR1 SNHLY and CDR2 FYNNEI. The CDR3 totals 14 residues. The CDR3 DNA reads TGTGCCAGCAGTGGGGAGGGGGGGAGAGAGACCCAGTACTTC. Amino acids: CASSGEGGRETQYF.

This clone was recorded a few times. The chain joins TRBV13 to TRBJ1-2; D not resolved. This CDR3 region has 14 residues. V was cut by 0 bases and J by 4 bases, with 9 bases left in between. The V gene's germline CDR1 is PRHDT and CDR2 FYEKMQ (reference sequence). This CDR3 is CASSLGSESYGYTF. CDR3 nucleotide sequence: TGTGCCAGCAGCTTAGGTAGTGAGAGCTATGGCTACACCTTC.

V usage is TRBV5-6 and J usage is TRBJ2-7, with unresolved D. In germline, CDR1 is SGHDT, CDR2 YYEEEE. There are 13 residues in the CDR3. V was trimmed by 3 bases and J by 2 bases, leaving 9 bases between them. CDR3 protein: CASSYSPTYEQYF. As DNA, the CDR3 is TGTGCCAGCAGCTACTCCCCAACCTACGAGCAGTACTTC.

J is TRBJ2-7 and V is TRBV6-5; 9 bases map to TRBD2. V lost 6 bases and J lost 3; bases outside the gene matches: 9. Looked up from germline, CDR1 is MNHEY and CDR2 is SVGAGI. CDR3 length: 15 residues. CDR3 residues: CASSQAGGRVYEQYF. DNA of the CDR3: TGTGCCAGCAGCCAAGCGGGGGGTCGCGTCTACGAGCAGTACTTC.

The chain couples TRBV19 to TRBJ1-5; TRBD1 is a possible D gene (5 bases). The CDR3 runs to 16 residues. Germline lookup yields CDR1 LNHDA and CDR2 SQIVND (reference sequence). Trimming left V 5 bases short and J 3 bases short, with 17 bases between. The CDR3 DNA reads as TGTGCCAGTAGTTCTCCCCTGGGGCAGATCAATCAGCCCCAGCATTTT. Translated: CASSSPLGQINQPQHF. Complete variable domain (other parts from reference TRBV19 and TRBJ1-5): DGGITQSPKYLFRKEGQNVTLSCEQNLNHDAMYWYRQDPGQGLRLIYYSQIVNDFQKGDIAEGYSVSREKKESFPLTVTSAQKNPTAFYLCASSSPLGQINQPQHFGDGTRLSIL.

The CDR3 sequence is CASSQASGGALFF. CDR3 nucleotide sequence: TGTGCCAGCAGCCAAGCTAGCGGGGGGGCCTTGTTCTTC. The chain couples TRBV14 to TRBJ2-1; TRBD2 matches at 12 bases. Germline loops: CDR1 SGHDN, CDR2 FVKESK. V dropped 1 base and J dropped 15; count of bases not matched to a gene: 4. This CDR3 spans 13 amino acids.

The genes are TRBV6-1 and TRBJ1-2, with 8 bases matching TRBD1. V was clipped by 1 base and J by 5 bases; unmatched bases: 6. Germline V gene sequence: CDR1 MNHNS, CDR2 SASEGT. This CDR3 comprises 15 residues. CDR3 coding DNA: TGTGCCAGCAGTGAAGGTCGGACAGGGTATTATGGCTACACCTTC. Its protein is CASSEGRTGYYGYTF.

The chain combines TRBV2 with TRBJ1-1; D is possibly TRBD1 (6 bases). CDR3 length equals 13 residues. The V end was cut by 2 bases, the J end by 9 bases, with 13 bases between. The germline V gene encodes CDR1 SNHLY and CDR2 FYNNEI. The DNA of the CDR3 is TGTGCCAGCAGTGAAAAGACAGGCATTAAAGCTTTCTTT. The encoded protein is CASSEKTGIKAFF.

This chain connects TRBV21-1 to TRBJ1-5; the listed D gene, TRBD1, was not tested against the DNA. TRBV21-1 is termed a pseudogene. The CDR3 extends over 20 amino acids. In nucleotides, the CDR3 is TGTGCCAGCAGCAAAGTCCTTTTCCGGGACAGGGGATATAGCAATCAGCCCCAGCATTTT. Encoded protein: CASSKVLFRDRGYSNQPQHF.

The chain has TRBV28 and TRBJ2-4; D is possibly TRBD2 (6 bases). The CDR3 runs to 19 residues. CDR1 and CDR2 (germline): MDHEN, SYDVKM. Trimming stripped 5 bases from V and 2 bases from J, with 25 bases between. The CDR3: CASSVEGNRESLTKNIQYF. CDR3 DNA sequence: TGTGCCAGCAGTGTAGAGGGAAACCGGGAGAGTTTAACCAAAAACATTCAGTACTTC.